This T cell receptor beta chain originates from a study of blood T cell repertoires in COVID-19. The overall study: Samples representing acute and convalescent COVID-19 were sourced from the United States, Italy and Spain. The analysed material was cDNA or gDNA that came from T cells, B-cell-depleted T cells, or PBMCs.

Original handling: Reference gene primers were amplified, and this amplification served to estimate nucleated cell counts. The table came from immunoSEQ multiplex PCR; TCRdb's copy has only in-frame clones and leaves some out. V, J and clone size were drawn from that table, and D and trimming were deduced from the DNA. Of roughly 260,000 clones listed, 83% were seen once; the top ten hold less than 4%. Cohort allocation depended upon clinical history that participants reported. Sequenced: PBMCs or T cells enriched from blood (not recorded which). This receptor was obtained from a woman aged 35 to 49 who had been exposed to COVID-19.

CDR3 loop: CASSDVNLGGYTF. The CDR3 DNA follows: TGTGCCAGCAGTGATGTGAACCTAGGAGGCTACACCTTC. V gene TRBV6-1 combines with J gene TRBJ1-2; D gene ambiguous. V was trimmed by 3 bases and J by 8 bases, leaving 13 bases between them. Germline CDR1 and CDR2: MNHNS and SASEGT. The CDR3 is 13 amino acids.